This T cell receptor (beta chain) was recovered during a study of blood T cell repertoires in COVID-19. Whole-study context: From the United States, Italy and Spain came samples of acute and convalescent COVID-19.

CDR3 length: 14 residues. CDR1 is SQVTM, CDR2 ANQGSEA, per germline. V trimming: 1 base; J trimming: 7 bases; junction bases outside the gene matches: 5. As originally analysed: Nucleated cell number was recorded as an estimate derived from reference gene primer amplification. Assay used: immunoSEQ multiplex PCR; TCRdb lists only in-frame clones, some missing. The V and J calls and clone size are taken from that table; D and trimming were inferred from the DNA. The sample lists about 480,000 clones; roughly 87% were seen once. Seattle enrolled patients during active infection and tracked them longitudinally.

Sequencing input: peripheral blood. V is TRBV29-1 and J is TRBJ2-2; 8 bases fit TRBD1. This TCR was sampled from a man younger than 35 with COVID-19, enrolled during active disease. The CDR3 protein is CSVEGTGMFGELFF. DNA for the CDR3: TGCAGCGTTGAAGGGACAGGGATGTTCGGGGAGCTGTTTTTT.